This T cell receptor (beta chain) was sequenced for a study of human T cells and chemical hapten exposure. Study-level background: Upper inner arm skin measuring approximately 2 cm by approximately 2 cm received 2% DPC for sensitization. Diphenylcyclopropenone was applied weekly to patients' scalps across the roughly 23-week study.

This clonotype was observed at least ten times. TCRdb itself ran the RACE reads through MiXCR, one entry per CDR3 protein. The data contain around 340,000 distinct CDR3 sequences, approximately 6.3% of them singletons. Deletions cut 1 base from V and 3 bases from J, with 7 bases between. The CDR3 is 15 amino acids. As for time point: patch test 1, 2 weeks after DPC sensitization. Treatment specified: therapeutic diphenylcyclopropenone sensitization with weekly scalp DPC. Blood draws came first, before each patch test. Unfractionated whole blood yielded the extracted total RNA. V is TRBV12-3 or TRBV12-4 and J is TRBJ2-6; tentative D call: TRBD2 (5 bases). The sample here was whole blood, taken in connection with sensitization to the hapten diphenylcyclopropenone (DPC). The source of this sequence is a woman aged 18-29 years with alopecia areata. Some clones in this sample may be carry-over from other donors' samples. The CDR3, as DNA: TGTGCCAGCAGTTTAGGGGGAGATGGGGCCAACGTCCTGACTTTC. Protein product: CASSLGGDGANVLTF.